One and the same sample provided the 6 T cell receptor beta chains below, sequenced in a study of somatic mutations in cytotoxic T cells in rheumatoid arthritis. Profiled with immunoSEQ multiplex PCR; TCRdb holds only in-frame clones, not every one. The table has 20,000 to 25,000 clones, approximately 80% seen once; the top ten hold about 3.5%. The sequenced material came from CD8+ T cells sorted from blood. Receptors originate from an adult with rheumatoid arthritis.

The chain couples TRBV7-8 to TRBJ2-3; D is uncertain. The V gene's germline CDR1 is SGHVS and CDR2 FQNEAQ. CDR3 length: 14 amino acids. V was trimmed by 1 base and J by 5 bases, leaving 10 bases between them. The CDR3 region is CASSLEGRGDTQYF. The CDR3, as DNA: TGTGCCAGCAGCTTAGAAGGGCGAGGAGATACGCAGTATTTT.

DNA of the CDR3: TGTGCCAGCAGCTCCCGGGACATGGACGAAAAACTGTTTTTT. This encodes CASSSRDMDEKLFF. This chain uses TRBV5-4 with TRBJ1-4; maybe TRBD1 (6 bases). CDR3 length equals 14 residues. V was shortened by 3 bases and J by 8 bases, with 14 bases between the two germline ends. The germline V gene has CDR1 SGHNT and CDR2 YYREEE (reference sequence).

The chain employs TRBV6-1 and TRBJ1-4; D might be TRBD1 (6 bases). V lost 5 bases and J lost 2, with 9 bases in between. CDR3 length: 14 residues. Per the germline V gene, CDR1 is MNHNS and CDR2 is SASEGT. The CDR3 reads CASSRGETNEKLFF. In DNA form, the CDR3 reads TGTGCCAGCAGTAGGGGGGAGACTAATGAAAAACTGTTTTTT.

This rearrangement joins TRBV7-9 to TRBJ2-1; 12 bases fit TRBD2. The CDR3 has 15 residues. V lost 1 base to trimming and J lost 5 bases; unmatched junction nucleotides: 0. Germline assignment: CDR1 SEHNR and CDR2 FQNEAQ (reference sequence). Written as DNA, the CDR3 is TGTGCCAGCAGCTTAGGGACTAGCGGGAACAATGAGCAGTTCTTC. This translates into CASSLGTSGNNEQFF.

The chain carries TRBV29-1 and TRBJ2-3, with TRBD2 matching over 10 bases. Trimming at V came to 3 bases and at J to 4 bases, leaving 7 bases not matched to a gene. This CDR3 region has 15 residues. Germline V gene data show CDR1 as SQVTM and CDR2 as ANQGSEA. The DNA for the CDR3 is TGCAGCGTTGATTCGGGACTAGCGCGCTCAGATACGCAGTATTTT. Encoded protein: CSVDSGLARSDTQYF.

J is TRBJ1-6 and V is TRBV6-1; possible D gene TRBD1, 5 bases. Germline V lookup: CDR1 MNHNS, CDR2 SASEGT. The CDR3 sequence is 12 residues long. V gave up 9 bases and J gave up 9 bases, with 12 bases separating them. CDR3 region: CASRGGSSPLHF. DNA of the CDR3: TGTGCCAGTAGGGGAGGTAGTTCACCCCTCCACTTT.